This T cell receptor beta chain was documented in a study of CD8 T cells in Susac syndrome. General observations from the study: As the study acknowledged, the number of individuals who were part of its TCR sequencing and HLA analysis was relatively small.

The multiple sclerosis controls were treatment-naive patients with relapsing-remitting disease that was stable or active. CDR1 SNHLY and CDR2 FYNNEI come from the germline V gene. Trimming stripped 3 bases from V and 7 bases from J, with 18 bases between. The CDR3 consists of 15 residues. After extraction with the RNeasy kit, about 0.5 to 1 ug of the RNA was reverse transcribed using random hexamers. TCRdb redid the calling of the immunoSEQ multiplex PCR reads with MiXCR, one entry per CDR3 protein. The data show about 200,000 distinct CDR3 sequences, roughly 94% seen once. Turning to this clonotype: The target antigen is unknown.

The TCR was taken from a human donor with multiple sclerosis. What was sequenced was CD4+ T cells from PBMCs. The J gene is TRBJ2-5, the V gene TRBV2; D is perhaps TRBD1 (5 bases). The CDR3 is CASSDFGRAVGTQYF. CDR3 nucleotides: TGTGCCAGCAGTGATTTTGGCAGGGCGGTGGGGACCCAGTACTTC.